Presented here are 5 T cell receptor beta chains from one specimen sequenced in a study of tumor-infiltrating lymphocytes in primary liver carcinoma. Researchers drew blood RNA from unsorted whole blood and extracted germline DNA as well. A primer in the constant region served to generate TCR beta cDNA from around 500 ng of total RNA. Slightly modified ARM-PCR, run as three nested multiplex PCR rounds, produced the TCR beta libraries. The first two PCR rounds, approximately 11 cycles each, used TRBV1-TRBV30 forward primers and a C-beta reverse primer. MiXCR, applied by TCRdb to the multiplex PCR reads, yields one record per CDR3 protein. The sample lists more than 150,000 distinct CDR3 sequences; roughly three fifths were seen once. Sequenced sample: peripheral blood. The receptor set was obtained from a man aged 40-49 years with primary liver carcinoma and hepatitis B virus infection.

The genes are TRBV5-1 and TRBJ1-4; D is ambiguous. Germline CDR1 is SGHRS and CDR2 is YFSETQ. Trimming took 0 bases from V and 4 from J, leaving 7 bases between them. The CDR3 is made up of 14 amino acids. CDR3 sequence reads: CASSLAPSNEKLFF. The CDR3 region has the DNA TGCGCCAGCAGCTTGGCCCCGAGTAATGAAAAACTGTTTTTT.

Details on this clonotype: A single base separates this from a much larger clone, so it may be a read error. This chain's CDR3 is CASSPTALDVSARELFF. Here the CDR3 DNA reads TGTGCCAGCAGCCCTACGGCCCTTGATGTTAGCGCCAGGGAGCTGTTTTTT. The J gene is TRBJ2-2, the V gene TRBV11-2; perhaps TRBD2 as D (5 bases). The CDR3 loop spans 17 amino acids. CDR1 is SGHAT, CDR2 FQNNGV, per germline. Trimming left V 5 bases short and J 9 bases short, with 25 bases between.

As concerns this clonotype: The junction and the germline gene differ at one end; a read error may be behind it. The chain combines TRBV6-6 with TRBJ2-5; 8 nucleotides match TRBD2. Germline V gene sequence: CDR1 MNHNY, CDR2 SVGAGI (reference sequence). This CDR3 comprises 16 residues. CDR3 sequence (DNA): TGCGCCAGCAGACCGGGACTAGTGGAGGATAAAGAGACCCAGTACTTC. Its protein product is CASRPGLVEDKETQYF.

This sequence joins TRBV11-2 and TRBJ2-1; 7 positions match TRBD2. Germline V gives CDR1 SGHAT, CDR2 FQNNGV. The CDR3 has 15 amino acids. The V and J ends lost 5 bases and 12 bases, in that order; junction bases with no gene match: 16. This CDR3 reads CASSHASGRGGRQFF. CDR3 in DNA: TGTGCCAGCAGCCACGCTAGCGGAAGAGGTGGTCGGCAGTTCTTC.

For this clonotype: The CDR3 does not close with the conserved phenylalanine or tryptophan, likely indicating a read error. The V call is TRBV11-1, the J call TRBJ2-6; D is possibly TRBD2 (6 bases). Germline CDR1 SGHAT, CDR2 FQDESV (reference sequence). This CDR3 spans 19 amino acids. The V and J ends lost 5 bases and 4 bases respectively, with 24 bases between them. The CDR3 DNA sequence: TGTGCCAGCAGCCCCCGGGGGAGCGGTGTTAACTCCGGGGCCAACGTCCTGACTTGC. Translating gives CASSPRGSGVNSGANVLTC.